Following are 9 T cell receptor beta chains from one sample sequenced in a study of T cells in Graves' hyperthyroidism and ophthalmopathy. RNA transcripts provided the source from which TCR beta CDR3 regions were amplified. HTBI primers were the set used in a first-round RT-PCR of the TCR CDR3. Via MiXCR, TCRdb re-called the multiplex PCR reads, giving one row per CDR3 protein. The table has under 350,000 distinct CDR3 sequences, approximately 17% seen once. Material for sequencing was blood. The receptors shown here come from a woman in her sixties or seventies with Graves' ophthalmopathy.

This clonotype was counted ten times or more. The rearrangement joins TRBV3-1 to TRBJ1-1, with D unresolved. V was shortened by 3 bases and J by 1 base, with 6 bases between the two germline ends. The length of the CDR3 is 13 residues. Germline CDR1 LGHDT, CDR2 YNNKEL (reference sequence). The CDR3 nucleotides read TGTGCCAGCAGCCAGTGGTCGAACACTGAAGCTTTCTTT. This gives the protein CASSQWSNTEAFF.

This clonotype was observed many times. The chain carries TRBV3-1 and TRBJ2-7; 7 bases are a match to TRBD2. V lost 1 base to trimming and J lost 2 bases; unmatched junction nucleotides: 5. Per the germline V gene, CDR1 is LGHDT and CDR2 is YNNKEL (reference sequence). This CDR3 is 15 amino acids long. The CDR3 DNA is TGTGCCAGCAGCCAAGCGGCTAGCGGAGCCTACGAGCAGTACTTC. It codes for CASSQAASGAYEQYF.

The table lists this clonotype with many counts. The chain recombines TRBV7-6 with TRBJ2-3; 15 bases are shared with TRBD2. J gave up 0 bases and V 5 bases, and 6 bases lay outside the gene matches. The germline V gene has CDR1 SGHVS and CDR2 FNYEAQ. This CDR3 has 18 residues. CDR3 region: CASSQGTSGRSSTDTQYF. Written as DNA, the CDR3 is TGTGCCAGCAGCCAAGGGACTAGCGGGAGGTCTAGCACAGATACGCAGTATTTT.

This chain joins TRBV27 and TRBJ2-1; TRBD2 aligns across 7 bases. Germline-derived CDR1 and CDR2 are MNHEY and SMNVEV (reference sequence). The CDR3 sequence is 20 residues long. With 2 bases clipped from V and 0 bases from J, the junction kept 16 bases outside the gene matches. The CDR3 region has the DNA TGTGCCAGCAGTTTAATGTCCACTAGCTCTAGCGGAAGCTCCTACAATGAGCAGTTCTTC. Protein sequence: CASSLMSTSSSGSSYNEQFF.

The V and J genes are TRBV19 and TRBJ2-1, with 11 bases aligning to TRBD2. CDR1 and CDR2 (germline): LNHDA, SQIVND (reference sequence). CDR3 size: 14 residues. Trimming removed 4 bases from V and 6 bases from J; junction bases left unmatched: 2. The CDR3, as DNA: TGTGCCAGTAGTAGACTAGCGGGGACCAATGAGCAGTTCTTC. Translation gives CASSRLAGTNEQFF.

This clonotype was detected ten times or more. The V and J genes are TRBV12-3 or TRBV12-4 and TRBJ2-3; D perhaps matches TRBD1 (7 bases). The CDR3 extends over 16 amino acids. V gave up 5 bases and J gave up 4 bases, with 19 bases separating them. CDR3 coding DNA: TGTGCCAGCAGTCCCCATCAGGGGGGTAGTTCAGATACGCAGTATTTT. Translation gives CASSPHQGGSSDTQYF.

This clonotype was detected many times. V gene TRBV3-1 combines with J gene TRBJ1-1; maybe TRBD1 (6 bases). The germline V gene encodes CDR1 LGHDT and CDR2 YNNKEL (reference sequence). V was clipped by 3 bases and J by 3 bases, with 11 bases between them. The CDR3 runs to 14 residues. For the CDR3, the DNA is TGTGCCAGCAGCCACCGACAGGCGGACACTGAAGCTTTCTTT. This gives the protein CASSHRQADTEAFF.

This clonotype has a count of ten or more. The rearrangement links TRBV18 to TRBJ1-1; D perhaps matches TRBD1 (6 bases). Germline CDR1 and CDR2: KGHSH and LQKENI. The CDR3 totals 13 residues. Trimming stripped 4 bases from V and 4 bases from J, with 10 bases between. The DNA for the CDR3 is TGTGCCAGCTCACGGGACATAAGCACTGAAGCTTTCTTT. Translation: CASSRDISTEAFF.

This clonotype was detected a few times. The chain carries TRBV5-1 and TRBJ2-2; D remains ambiguous. Per germline, CDR1 SGHRS and CDR2 YFSETQ. Trimming left V 2 bases short and J 1 base short, with 6 bases between. The CDR3 length is 14 residues. The chain's CDR3 is CASSFVENTGELFF. The CDR3 bases are TGCGCCAGCAGCTTCGTTGAGAACACCGGGGAGCTGTTTTTT.